The clone carrying this TCR beta chain was seen more than once but under ten times. Its antigen is not identified. The data stem from a study of T-cell memory formation after mild COVID-19. Study observations and caveats: A balance of CD4 and CD8 characterized clones contracting day 15 to 85, whereas later expanders leaned CD4+. The finding that pre-infection memory included some responding clones suggested that cross-reactive memory joined. Mainly CM and EM harbored the contracting CD4+ clones; mainly EMRA harbored the CD8+ ones.

TCRdb ran MiXCR on the 5' RACE reads and lists one entry per CDR3 protein. The sample has 300,000 to 400,000 distinct CDR3 sequences, approximately 16% seen once. Trimming cost V 3 bases and J 0 bases, with 9 bases left between them. Germline-derived CDR1 and CDR2 are SNHLY and FYNNEI. The CDR3 consists of 15 residues. The chain combines TRBV2 with TRBJ2-4, with D perhaps TRBD1 or TRBD2 (5 bases each). Sequenced sample: PBMCs or a T cell subset sorted from them (not recorded which). The clonotype originates from a man younger than 35 who had mild COVID-19 (a few samples of this study predate the infection). Cell type and time point are not known. In nucleotides, the CDR3 is TGTGCCAGCAGTGAGACGGGGCTAGCCAAAAACATTCAGTACTTC. Its translation: CASSETGLAKNIQYF. Together with reference TRBV2 and TRBJ2-4, the CDR3 gives the full variable domain: EPEVTQTPSHQVTQMGQEVILRCVPISNHLYFYWYRQILGQKVEFLVSFYNNEISEKSEIFDDQFSVERPDGSNFTLKIRSTKLEDSAMYFCASSETGLAKNIQYFGAGTRLSVL.